Listed here is a single TCR beta chain. This entry belongs to a study of T cell changes during pregnancy in multiple sclerosis. V lost 5 bases, J lost 1 base, and 6 bases stayed unmatched. Germline V gene lookup returns CDR1 LNHDA and CDR2 SQIVND (reference sequence). The CDR3 is made up of 17 amino acids. Only in-frame clones appear in the TCRdb table, and some are missing; sequencing was by immunoSEQ multiplex PCR. The sample shows about 28,000 clones, under 95% of them seen only once. This TCR derives from a female donor in good health, enrolled as a control in a pregnancy study. This sample comprised peripheral blood, obtained in the first trimester of pregnancy. V is TRBV19 and J is TRBJ2-3, with 13 bases matching TRBD2. The CDR3 DNA sequence: TGTGCCAGTAGTCAAACTAGCGGGGGGGTCGGCACAGATACGCAGTATTTT. Its translation: CASSQTSGGVGTDTQYF.